What follows are 10 T cell receptor beta chains derived from one specimen sequenced in a study of blood T cell repertoires in COVID-19 (dated by TCRdb to the early 2020s). Receptors were amplified or captured by the immunoSEQ multiplex PCR assay. TCRdb carries this immuneACCESS record with in-frame sequences only. Its versions omit some clonotypes, under half of them owing to an unresolved V gene in the studies checked, with the rest unexplained. The sample records a few hundred thousand clones, 75% to 95% of which are singletons. Under 3% of the sample is taken by the ten largest. Sequenced: peripheral blood. The receptor set was obtained from a person aged 18 to 30 with COVID-19, enrolled during active disease.

V and J are TRBV20-1 and TRBJ1-5; D remains unclear. The germline V and J ends were trimmed by 3 bases and 4 bases, with 16 bases remaining between them. Germline V gene lookup returns CDR1 DFQATT and CDR2 SNEGSKA (reference sequence). The CDR3 spans 15 residues. DNA of the CDR3: TGCAGTGCTAGTATAGGCATGGCGGTAAATCAGCCCCAGCATTTT. Amino acid sequence: CSASIGMAVNQPQHF.

The chain carries TRBV7-9 and TRBJ2-1; TRBD2 matches at 8 bases. The CDR3 is made up of 16 amino acids. The germline CDR1 and CDR2 sequences are SEHNR and FQNEAQ (reference sequence). The V gene end was trimmed by 5 bases and the J gene end by 8 bases; junction bases not matched to a gene: 14. This CDR3 reads CASSDFGIAGKDEQFF. CDR3 DNA sequence: TGTGCCAGCAGCGATTTCGGGATAGCGGGGAAGGATGAGCAGTTCTTC. Full variable domain (remainder filled in from reference TRBV7-9 and TRBJ2-1): DTGVSQNPRHKITKRGQNVTFRCDPISEHNRLYWYRQTLGQGPEFLTYFQNEAQLEKSRLLSDRFSAERPKGSFSTLEIQRTEQGDSAMYLCASSDFGIAGKDEQFFGPGTRLTVL.

The V gene is TRBV7-2, the J gene TRBJ2-1, with D possibly TRBD2 on 5 matching bases. With 5 bases removed from V and 10 bases from J, the gap between germline ends came to 9 bases. This CDR3 comprises 11 residues. The V gene's germline CDR1 is SGHTA and CDR2 FQGNSA. The CDR3 protein is CASSRTAEQFF. DNA of the CDR3: TGTGCCAGCAGCCGGACTGCGGAGCAGTTCTTC.

The chain links TRBV6-5 to TRBJ2-7, with D unresolved. The CDR3 runs to 12 residues. The ends were cut back, 10 bases at V and 3 bases at J, with 13 bases in the middle. From germline, CDR1 is MNHEY and CDR2 SVGAGI. The CDR3: CAIPGSLYEQYF. In nucleotides, the CDR3 is TGTGCCATCCCCGGGTCCCTCTACGAGCAGTACTTC.

The chain carries TRBV18 and TRBJ1-1; TRBD1 matches 9 bases. The junction had 6 bases not matched to a gene; V was cut back by 5 bases and J by 5 bases. CDR3 length: 14 residues. CDR1 is KGHSH and CDR2 is LQKENI in the germline V gene. As DNA, the CDR3 is TGTGCCAGCTCAGGCGGACAGGGGATAACTGAAGCTTTCTTT. It encodes CASSGGQGITEAFF.

V gene TRBV5-1 combines with J gene TRBJ1-1, with 10 bases identical to TRBD1. Trimming took 1 base from V and 4 from J; bases not matched to a gene: 7. CDR3 length: 16 residues. Germline loops: CDR1 SGHRS, CDR2 YFSETQ. The CDR3 loop is CASSLSGTGASTEAFF. In DNA form, the CDR3 reads TGCGCCAGCAGCTTGTCGGGGACAGGGGCAAGCACTGAAGCTTTCTTT.

V is TRBV5-1 and J is TRBJ1-3; D unresolved. Between the trimmed V and J ends, which lost 4 bases and 0 bases, there was a span of 11 bases. This CDR3 comprises 15 residues. CDR1 and CDR2 from the germline V gene are SGHRS and YFSETQ. The CDR3 DNA is TGCGCCAGCAGCCCATCCCCGAGCTCTGGAAACACCATATATTTT. The encoded protein is CASSPSPSSGNTIYF.

This chain joins TRBV6-5 and TRBJ1-1; D is perhaps TRBD1 (5 bases). Trimming stripped 4 bases from V and 2 bases from J, with 17 bases between. The CDR3 extends over 16 amino acids. From germline, CDR1 is MNHEY and CDR2 SVGAGI. The CDR3 sequence is CASSSHLGRRNTEAFF. The DNA of the CDR3 is TGTGCCAGCAGTTCTCACCTGGGGCGCAGAAACACTGAAGCTTTCTTT.

The chain recombines TRBV29-1 with TRBJ2-1; TRBD2 matches 16 bases. J gave up 0 bases and V 3 bases, and 8 bases lay outside the gene matches. The CDR3 has 19 residues. Germline loops: CDR1 SQVTM, CDR2 ANQGSEA. The CDR3 nucleotides are TGCAGCGTTGAGGGACTAGCGGGAGGGCTGCTGAGCTCCTACAATGAGCAGTTCTTC. As protein: CSVEGLAGGLLSSYNEQFF.

The rearrangement joins TRBV15 to TRBJ2-7; a possible D gene is TRBD1 (5 bases). The CDR3 length is 13 residues. Germline V gene data show CDR1 as LNHNV and CDR2 as YYDKDF (reference sequence). V was pared by 3 bases and J by 9 bases, with 15 bases between. The CDR3 nucleotides are TGTGCCACCAGCAGCTCGGATCAGGGTCTGCAGTACTTC. Its protein is CATSSSDQGLQYF.